The 11 T cell receptor beta chains presented below share a single source sample, sequenced in a study of blood T cell repertoires in COVID-19 (TCRdb year 2020). The library was prepared using the immunoSEQ multiplex PCR assay. TCRdb re-hosts the immuneACCESS table, in-frame sequences only. Its copies lack some clones; in the studies checked, an unresolved V gene accounts for under half of them, and the cause for the rest is not known. This sample is represented by approximately 150,000 clones; 88% of them were singletons. The biggest ten clones account for roughly 2% of the sample. The specimen sequenced was peripheral blood. The receptor source for this set is a man aged 45-60 years who had recovered from COVID-19.

This clone was seen only a few times. The J gene is TRBJ2-1, the V gene TRBV11-2, with D possibly matching TRBD2 (6 bases). The CDR3 totals 16 residues. Germline V gene data show CDR1 as SGHAT and CDR2 as FQNNGV. Trimming removed 3 bases at V and 0 bases at J, with 12 bases between. In nucleotides, the CDR3 is TGTGCCAGCAGCTTCGGCGGGGAGAGCTCCTACAATGAGCAGTTCTTC. This gives the protein CASSFGGESSYNEQFF. Together with reference TRBV11-2 and TRBJ2-1, the CDR3 gives the full variable domain: EAGVAQSPRYKIIEKRQSVAFWCNPISGHATLYWYQQILGQGPKLLIQFQNNGVVDDSQLPKDRFSAERLKGVDSTLKIQPAKLEDSAVYLCASSFGGESSYNEQFFGPGTRLTVL.

The rearrangement links TRBV7-2 to TRBJ2-6; the match to TRBD1 covers 8 bases. Germline V gives CDR1 SGHTA, CDR2 FQGNSA. The CDR3 runs to 15 residues. The ends lost 5 bases at V and 4 bases at J; junction bases unmatched: 4. CDR3 bases: TGTGCCAGCAGCCAGGACAGGGTCGGGGCCAACGTCCTGACTTTC. Amino acid sequence: CASSQDRVGANVLTF.

The chain has TRBV11-3 and TRBJ2-1, with 7 bases fitting TRBD2. CDR1 and CDR2 (germline): SGHNT, YENEEA. The trim removed 5 bases at V and 10 bases at J, leaving 5 bases unmatched. This CDR3 contains 12 residues. The CDR3 spells CASSRGGEEQFF. In DNA, the CDR3 is TGTGCCAGCAGCCGCGGGGGTGAGGAGCAGTTCTTC. The whole variable domain, filled in from reference TRBV11-3 and TRBJ2-1, reads EAGVVQSPRYKIIEKKQPVAFWCNPISGHNTLYWYLQNLGQGPELLIRYENEEAVDDSQLPKDRFSAERLKGVDSTLKIQPAELGDSAVYLCASSRGGEEQFFGPGTRLTVL.

The gene calls are TRBV7-3 and TRBJ2-1; 11 bases map to TRBD1. Trimming cost V 5 bases and J 10 bases; bases outside gene matches: 4. Germline CDR1 reads SGHTA; CDR2 reads FQGTGA. The CDR3 covers 13 residues. The CDR3 here is CASSGTGGNEQFF. The DNA of the CDR3 is TGTGCCAGCAGCGGGACAGGGGGGAACGAGCAGTTCTTC.

The V and J genes are TRBV6-5 and TRBJ2-2; D is unclear. V was shortened by 5 bases and J by 7 bases, with 8 bases between the two germline ends. Germline V CDR1 and CDR2: MNHEY, SVGAGI. The CDR3 is 12 amino acids. CDR3 protein: CASSLPGGELFF. In nucleotides, the CDR3 is TGTGCCAGCAGTCTCCCCGGCGGGGAGCTGTTTTTT.

The chain employs TRBV7-2 and TRBJ1-2; D call uncertain. CDR3 length: 14 residues. V was shortened by 5 bases and J by 5 bases, with 15 bases between the two germline ends. CDR1 is SGHTA, CDR2 FQGNSA, per germline. The CDR3 loop is CASSPQADNYGYTF. CDR3 DNA sequence: TGTGCCAGCAGCCCTCAGGCAGATAATTATGGCTACACCTTC.

The rearrangement joins TRBV6-6 to TRBJ2-1; no reliable D call. Trimming pared 6 bases from V and 8 bases from J, leaving 8 bases between. Germline lookup yields CDR1 MNHNY and CDR2 SVGAGI (reference sequence). CDR3 length equals 11 residues. CDR3 sequence (DNA): TGTGCCAGCAGCGTCCGGGATGAGCAGTTCTTC. As protein: CASSVRDEQFF.

The V and J genes are TRBV9 and TRBJ1-1; possible D gene TRBD1, 5 bases. Trimming left V 3 bases short and J 0 bases short, with 18 bases between. The CDR3 length is 17 residues. The V gene's germline CDR1 is SGDLS and CDR2 YYNGEE. The CDR3 bases are TGTGCCAGCAGCGCCTCCCCGCGGGGGGGGATGAACACTGAAGCTTTCTTT. Its translation: CASSASPRGGMNTEAFF.

This clone was detected only a few times. This chain links TRBV5-4 with TRBJ2-2, with TRBD1 matching over 9 bases. Germline loops: CDR1 SGHNT, CDR2 YYREEE (reference sequence). The CDR3 covers 15 residues. The V segment lost 9 bases and the J segment 2 bases; nucleotides outside the gene matches: 8. CDR3 in DNA: TGTGCCACAGAAAGACAGGGGGGTAACACCGGGGAGCTGTTTTTT. Protein: CATERQGGNTGELFF.

The chain has TRBV6-2 or TRBV6-3 and TRBJ2-5; 7 positions agree with TRBD2. Germline lookup yields CDR1 MNHEY and CDR2 SVGEGT. The CDR3 is 15 amino acids. V gave up 2 bases and J gave up 4 bases; unmatched junction bases: 7. In DNA, the CDR3 is TGTGCCAGCAGTTACGGGGGGGTCCTGAGAGAGACCCAGTACTTC. This sequence encodes CASSYGGVLRETQYF.

The J gene is TRBJ2-7, the V gene TRBV18; 11 bases match TRBD1. The length of the CDR3 is 15 residues. Germline trimming cut 5 bases from V and 5 bases from J; bases unmatched to any gene: 8. From germline, CDR1 is KGHSH and CDR2 LQKENI. The CDR3 sequence is CASSFRTGGRHEQYF. Written as DNA, the CDR3 is TGTGCCAGCTCATTCCGGACAGGGGGCCGCCACGAGCAGTACTTC.